This entry describes one TCR beta chain. The clone's antigen remains unknown. Within one base of it there is no much larger clone, and no base qualities were kept. These data belong to a study of T cell responses to AZD1222 COVID-19 vaccine (dated by TCRdb to the early 2020s). Context from the whole study: A total of more than 230 trial participants underwent TCR sequencing, of whom some 210 received two doses of AZD1222 and some 25 received two doses of the MenACWY control vaccine. Enrollment into the trials was organized by age into subgroups of 18-55, 56-69 and 70-plus years, and those subgroups contained roughly 140, 27 and 60 TCR-sequenced participants, respectively. Results and caveats for the whole study, not just this receptor: Nearly half of unique spike-specific TCRs reportedly recognized epitopes outside regions mutated in the B.1.351 and B.1.1.7 variants. The vaccine-associated CD4 TCRs covered the entire spike protein, and the dominant responses fell in regions 160-218 and 743-854. Conclusions about previously exposed vaccinees were limited because only six AZD1222 recipients were SARS-CoV-2 seropositive at baseline. After two AZD1222 doses, spike-specific TCR breadth and depth were significantly higher than at day 0 and than in MenACWY recipients. Because no day 14 peak-response samples were available, the repertoires could be characterized only after the peak T cell response. Participants were mostly white British, with more females than males. The authors suggested clonal diversity may have been underestimated. The 56-69-year group was small, and its depth increase did not reach significance, likely because of low power.

The CDR3 regions of human TCRbeta chains were subjected to immunosequencing. The authors' analysis ran thus. TCRs in the repertoires were matched against a reference library of SARS-CoV-2-specific TCRs that had been generated with the MIRA antigen-specificity platform. Breadth meant the fraction of unique TCRs that were SARS-CoV-2-associated, whereas depth meant the fraction of total T cells that were SARS-CoV-2-associated. Using the MIRA data, every spike-specific TCR was mapped to the spike region that the TCR reacted to and assigned to either a CD4 or a CD8 class. Log10-transformed breadth and depth values were compared by one-way ANOVA with Sidak's multiple comparisons tests. Imported from immuneACCESS, the table was reduced by TCRdb to in-frame sequences with V and J called. These copies leave out some clones; in studies compared against another copy, an unresolved V gene accounts for under half, and the cause of the remainder is not known. V and J calls and clone size are as listed in that table; D and trimming were resolved from the DNA. The sample table holds about 180,000 clones, of which around 90% were seen once. The ten largest clones add up to roughly 4.3% of the sample.

Spanning cysteine to phenylalanine, the CDR3 consists of 15 amino acids. Only CDR3 DNA is held: 45 bases, read in frame from base 1. CDR1 and CDR2, per the germline V gene, are KGHSH and LQKENI. Between the V and J ends, shortened by 0 bases and 9 bases respectively, the junction contains 14 bases. The time point label, as the study defines it: about 28 days (+/-7) after the second vaccine dose. Per the publication, the treatment or condition label means: meningococcal conjugate vaccine given as trial control. Samples from vaccinated people were obtained from the UK trials COV001 and COV002, which included a single-blind randomized controlled phase 2/3 trial of AZD1222 (ChAdOx1 nCoV-19) in healthy adults. Trial participant PBMC samples were collected at day 0 and day 28 after the second dose for TCRbeta chain sequencing.

The rearranged chain carries TRBV18 and TRBJ1-4; no confident D gene assignment can be made. The clonotype was recovered from an adult who received the MenACWY meningococcal vaccine as a control. The material sequenced was peripheral blood, taken 28 days after the second dose of the MenACWY control vaccine. CDR3 sequence: CASSPPKGRFKKLFF. The DNA sequence is TGTGCCAGCTCACCACCAAAGGGTCGATTCAAAAAACTGTTTTTT.